A single sample gave rise to the 16 T cell receptor beta chains below, sequenced in a study of T cell responses to AZD1222 COVID-19 vaccine. Only in-frame clones appear in the TCRdb table, and some are missing; sequencing was by immunoSEQ multiplex PCR. The data contain around 100,000 clones, around 86% of them singletons. Specimen: peripheral blood, collected on day 0 of AZD1222 vaccination. All receptors come from an adult in good health.

V is TRBV7-8 and J is TRBJ1-4; tentative D call: TRBD1 (5 bases). Germline V gene lookup returns CDR1 SGHVS and CDR2 FQNEAQ. CDR3 size: 16 residues. Trimming took 3 bases from V and 6 from J, leaving 17 bases between them. CDR3 coding DNA: TGTGCCAGCAGCTTCCAGGGAGGCGGGGGGGATGAAAAACTGTTTTTT. This encodes CASSFQGGGGDEKLFF.

CDR3 protein: CASSLASVARSGEQYF. In DNA, the CDR3 is TGTGCCAGCAGCTTAGCGTCGGTGGCAAGGTCGGGCGAGCAGTACTTC. The chain combines TRBV7-2 with TRBJ2-7; D unresolved. This CDR3 spans 16 amino acids. CDR1 and CDR2 (germline): SGHTA, FQGNSA. V lost 0 bases, J lost 6 bases, and 18 bases lay in between.

This clone is a singleton in its sample. The gene calls are TRBV6-5 and TRBJ1-1; D is unresolved. Germline V CDR1 and CDR2: MNHEY, SVGAGI. V shed 6 bases and J shed 3 bases, with 11 bases lying between them. This CDR3 contains 13 residues. The CDR3 nucleotides are TGTGCCAGCAGGTGGGGAAGGGACACTGAAGCTTTCTTT. It specifies CASRWGRDTEAFF.

The chain carries TRBV6-4 and TRBJ2-2; D possibly corresponds to TRBD2 (6 bases). V lost 2 bases, J lost 7 bases, and 14 bases lay in between. Germline CDR1 reads MRHNA; CDR2 reads SNTAGT. The CDR3 extends over 15 amino acids. The CDR3 DNA reads TGTGCCAGCAGTGACCTCCCGGGGGTCGGCGGGGAGCTGTTTTTT. As protein: CASSDLPGVGGELFF.

V and J are TRBV19 and TRBJ2-2; the match to TRBD2 covers 7 bases. Trimming at V came to 5 bases and at J to 4 bases, leaving 7 bases not matched to a gene. The V gene's germline CDR1 is LNHDA and CDR2 SQIVND (reference sequence). The CDR3 runs 15 residues. CDR3: CASSPSSGLTGELFF. CDR3 DNA sequence: TGTGCCAGTAGTCCCTCTAGCGGCCTCACCGGGGAGCTGTTTTTT.

This clone occurred once. V gene TRBV28 combines with J gene TRBJ2-1, with 9 positions matching TRBD1. V gave up 2 bases and J gave up 2 bases; unmatched junction bases: 4. The CDR3 runs to 16 residues. Germline CDR1 reads MDHEN; CDR2 reads SYDVKM. The CDR3 reads CASSLPGQGTYNEQFF. CDR3 in DNA: TGTGCCAGCAGTTTACCGGGACAGGGCACCTACAATGAGCAGTTCTTC.

The rearrangement links TRBV3-1 (or the pseudogene TRBV3-2) to TRBJ2-7; D remains ambiguous. The CDR3 contains 14 residues. Germline values: CDR1 LGHDT, CDR2 YNNKEL (reference sequence). V lost 1 base and J 0 bases, leaving 7 bases between the germline ends. The CDR3 nucleotides read TGTGCCAGCAGCCAAGGTCAGTTCTCCTACGAGCAGTACTTC. It is translated as CASSQGQFSYEQYF.

J is TRBJ1-6 and V is TRBV10-3; D might be TRBD1 (5 bases). V lost 5 bases to trimming and J lost 6 bases, with 17 bases between them. The CDR3 spans 16 residues. Germline CDR1 reads ENHRY; CDR2 reads SYGVKD. For the CDR3, the DNA is TGTGCCATCAGTTCGGGGGGGGAGTACGGTAATTCACCCCTCCACTTT. This translates into CAISSGGEYGNSPLHF.

This clone was detected a few times. The chain links TRBV9 to TRBJ2-7, with a weak D call TRBD2 (6 bases). Germline-derived CDR1 and CDR2 are SGDLS and YYNGEE. There are 14 residues in the CDR3. With 1 base removed from V and 3 bases from J, the gap between germline ends came to 11 bases. CDR3 in amino acids: CASSVQGGIYEQYF. For the CDR3, the DNA is TGTGCCAGCAGCGTACAGGGCGGGATCTACGAGCAGTACTTC.

The chain combines TRBV9 with TRBJ1-6; D is perhaps TRBD1 (5 bases). Germline V gives CDR1 SGDLS, CDR2 YYNGEE. The CDR3 runs 16 residues. V was clipped by 0 bases and J by 8 bases, with 15 bases between them. The chain's CDR3 is CASSVGGGTGDSPLHF. The CDR3 bases are TGTGCCAGCAGCGTAGGGGGAGGAACAGGAGATTCACCCCTCCACTTT.

The chain uses TRBV12-3 or TRBV12-4 and TRBJ2-7; D tentatively reads TRBD1 or TRBD2 (5 bases each). This CDR3 region has 12 residues. Trimming removed 6 bases from V and 2 bases from J, with 8 bases in between. In DNA form, the CDR3 reads TGTGCCAGCAGGGGGGACCCCTACGAGCAGTACTTC. It specifies CASRGDPYEQYF.

J is TRBJ2-7 and V is TRBV5-1; TRBD2 is a possible D gene (6 bases). The V and J ends lost 0 bases and 5 bases respectively, with 27 bases between them. CDR3 length: 19 amino acids. Germline values: CDR1 SGHRS, CDR2 YFSETQ. CDR3 sequence reads: CASSLALTGGGMAGNEQYF. In DNA form, the CDR3 reads TGCGCCAGCAGCTTGGCCCTTACCGGGGGTGGTATGGCTGGCAACGAGCAGTACTTC.

The chain uses TRBV7-2 and TRBJ2-5, with D uncertain. This CDR3 region has 15 residues. Per germline, CDR1 SGHTA and CDR2 FQGNSA. Trimming took off 1 base at V and 0 bases at J, with 9 bases between the two ends. Written as DNA, the CDR3 is TGTGCCAGCAGCTTAGTTCCGGGTTACCAAGAGACCCAGTACTTC. The encoded protein is CASSLVPGYQETQYF.

This clone was counted between two and nine times. The chain combines TRBV11-2 with TRBJ2-3; 13 bases fit TRBD2. CDR3 size: 15 residues. J was trimmed by 6 bases and V by 5 bases; bases with no gene match: 5. Germline CDR1 SGHAT, CDR2 FQNNGV. Written as DNA, the CDR3 is TGTGCCAGCAGCGACAGACTAGCGGGGGGCGATACGCAGTATTTT. This encodes CASSDRLAGGDTQYF. The entire variable domain, with the rest obtained from reference TRBV11-2 and TRBJ2-3, is as follows: EAGVAQSPRYKIIEKRQSVAFWCNPISGHATLYWYQQILGQGPKLLIQFQNNGVVDDSQLPKDRFSAERLKGVDSTLKIQPAKLEDSAVYLCASSDRLAGGDTQYFGPGTRLTVL.

The chain has TRBV7-2 and TRBJ1-6; D may be TRBD1 (5 bases). The CDR3 has 15 amino acids. The germline V gene has CDR1 SGHTA and CDR2 FQGNSA. The V and J ends lost 1 base and 3 bases respectively, with 7 bases between them. The CDR3 loop is CASSLGGVYNSPLHF. The CDR3 DNA sequence: TGTGCCAGCAGCTTAGGAGGGGTCTATAATTCACCCCTCCACTTT.

CDR3 loop: CASSPRGAADTEAFF. The CDR3 bases are TGTGCCAGCAGCCCGCGGGGGGCTGCGGACACTGAAGCTTTCTTT. This chain connects TRBV7-3 to TRBJ1-1, with D possibly matching TRBD1 (6 bases). The CDR3 consists of 15 residues. Between the trimmed V and J ends, which lost 5 bases and 3 bases, there was a span of 16 bases. Germline V CDR1 and CDR2: SGHTA, FQGTGA.